This T cell receptor (beta chain) derives from a study of T cell changes during pregnancy in multiple sclerosis. Produced via immunoSEQ multiplex PCR; TCRdb's table is partial and in-frame only. The sample yields around 40,000 clones, roughly nine tenths seen once. This clone was detected once. The CDR3 length is 14 residues. V was cut by 4 bases and J by 0 bases, with 4 bases left in between. Germline CDR1 and CDR2: SGHTA and FQGTGA. The specimen was CD4+ T cells from peripheral blood mononuclear cells, collected in the second trimester of pregnancy. The gene calls are TRBV7-3 and TRBJ2-6; D not resolved. The clonotype was recovered from a female donor with multiple sclerosis, enrolled in a pregnancy study. CDR3 residues: CASSSGSGANVLTF. CDR3 nucleotide sequence: TGTGCCAGCAGCTCCGGCTCTGGGGCCAACGTCCTGACTTTC.